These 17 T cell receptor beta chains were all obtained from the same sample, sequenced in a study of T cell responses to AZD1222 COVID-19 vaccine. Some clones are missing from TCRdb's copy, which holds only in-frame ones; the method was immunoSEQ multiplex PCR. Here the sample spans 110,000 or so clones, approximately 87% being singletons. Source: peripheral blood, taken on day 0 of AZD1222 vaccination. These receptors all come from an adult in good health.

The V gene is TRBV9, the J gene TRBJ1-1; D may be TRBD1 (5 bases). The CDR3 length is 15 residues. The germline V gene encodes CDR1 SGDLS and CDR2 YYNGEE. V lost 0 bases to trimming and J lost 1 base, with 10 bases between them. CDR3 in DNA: TGTGCCAGCAGCGTAGAGGGGCAGACGAACACTGAAGCTTTCTTT. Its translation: CASSVEGQTNTEAFF.

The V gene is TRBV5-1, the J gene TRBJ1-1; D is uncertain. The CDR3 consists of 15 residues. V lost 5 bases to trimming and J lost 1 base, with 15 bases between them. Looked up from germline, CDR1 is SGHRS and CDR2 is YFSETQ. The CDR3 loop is CASSPRRDTNTEAFF. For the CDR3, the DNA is TGCGCCAGCAGTCCGCGTAGGGATACGAACACTGAAGCTTTCTTT.

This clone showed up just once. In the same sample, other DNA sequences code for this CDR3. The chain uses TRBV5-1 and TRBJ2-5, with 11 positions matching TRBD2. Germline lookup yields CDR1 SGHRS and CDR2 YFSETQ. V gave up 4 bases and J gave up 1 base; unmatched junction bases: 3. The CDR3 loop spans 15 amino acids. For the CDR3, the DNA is TGCGCCAGCAGCAGAGGGACTAGCGGCCAAGAGACCCAGTACTTC. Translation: CASSRGTSGQETQYF.

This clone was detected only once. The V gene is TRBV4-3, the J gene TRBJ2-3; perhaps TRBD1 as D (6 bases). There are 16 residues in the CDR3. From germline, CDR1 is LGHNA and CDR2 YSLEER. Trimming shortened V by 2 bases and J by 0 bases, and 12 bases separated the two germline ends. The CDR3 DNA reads TGCGCCAGCAGCCAACTCGGACAGACTAGCACAGATACGCAGTATTTT. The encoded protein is CASSQLGQTSTDTQYF.

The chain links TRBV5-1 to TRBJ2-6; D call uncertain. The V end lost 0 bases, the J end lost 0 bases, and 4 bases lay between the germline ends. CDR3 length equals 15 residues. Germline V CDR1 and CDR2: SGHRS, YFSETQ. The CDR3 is CASSLGSSGANVLTF. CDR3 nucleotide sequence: TGCGCCAGCAGCTTGGGCAGCTCTGGGGCCAACGTCCTGACTTTC.

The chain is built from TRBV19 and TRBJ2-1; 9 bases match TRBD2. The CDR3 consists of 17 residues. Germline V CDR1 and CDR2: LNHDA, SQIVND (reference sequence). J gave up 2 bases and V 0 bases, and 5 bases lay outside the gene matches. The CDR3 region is CASSIDLPSGTYNEQFF. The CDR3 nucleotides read TGTGCCAGTAGTATAGATCTCCCTAGCGGGACCTACAATGAGCAGTTCTTC.

The CDR3 sequence: CASSLGIAGGSYEQYF. CDR3 DNA: TGTGCCAGCAGCTTAGGGATAGCGGGAGGGTCGTACGAGCAGTACTTC. The chain links TRBV7-2 to TRBJ2-7; 11 bases match TRBD2. The CDR3 runs to 16 residues. Trimming took 1 base from V and 4 from J; bases not matched to a gene: 6. Germline V lookup: CDR1 SGHTA, CDR2 FQGNSA.

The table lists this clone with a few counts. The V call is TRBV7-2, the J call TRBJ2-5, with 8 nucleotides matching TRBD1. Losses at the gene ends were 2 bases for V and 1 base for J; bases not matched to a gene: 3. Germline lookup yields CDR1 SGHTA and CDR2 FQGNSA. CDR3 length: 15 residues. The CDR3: CASSLQTGVQETQYF. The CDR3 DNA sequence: TGTGCCAGCAGCTTACAGACAGGGGTCCAAGAGACCCAGTACTTC.

The CDR3 DNA is TGTGCCAGTAGTAATGCCCGACTAGCGGGAGGGAGAGATACGCAGTATTTT. Translated, it gives CASSNARLAGGRDTQYF. V usage is TRBV19 and J usage is TRBJ2-3; 14 positions agree with TRBD2. The CDR3 spans 17 residues. V lost 4 bases to trimming and J lost 5 bases; unmatched junction nucleotides: 8. Germline assignment: CDR1 LNHDA and CDR2 SQIVND (reference sequence).

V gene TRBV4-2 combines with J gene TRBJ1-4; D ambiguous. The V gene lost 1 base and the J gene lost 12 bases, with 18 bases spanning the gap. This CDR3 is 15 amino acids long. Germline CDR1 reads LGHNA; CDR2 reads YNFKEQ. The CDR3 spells CASSQGSTTPGELFF. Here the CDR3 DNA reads TGTGCCAGCAGCCAAGGATCCACAACCCCCGGGGAACTGTTTTTT.

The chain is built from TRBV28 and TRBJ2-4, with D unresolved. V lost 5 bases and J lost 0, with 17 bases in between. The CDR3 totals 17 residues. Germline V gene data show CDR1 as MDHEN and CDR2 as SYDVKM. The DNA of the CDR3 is TGTGCCAGCAGTGGTTACGGTGGGTCGCTAGCCAAAAACATTCAGTACTTC. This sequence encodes CASSGYGGSLAKNIQYF.

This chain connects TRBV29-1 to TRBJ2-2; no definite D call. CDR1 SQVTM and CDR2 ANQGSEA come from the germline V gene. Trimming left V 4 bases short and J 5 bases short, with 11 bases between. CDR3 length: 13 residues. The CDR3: CSVGPTETGELFF. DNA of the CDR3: TGCAGCGTTGGGCCTACGGAGACCGGGGAGCTGTTTTTT.

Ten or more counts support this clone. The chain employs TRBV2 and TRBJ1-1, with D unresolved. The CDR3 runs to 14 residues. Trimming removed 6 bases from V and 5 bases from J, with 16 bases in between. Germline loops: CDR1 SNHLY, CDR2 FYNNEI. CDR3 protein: CASSADGPRTEAFF. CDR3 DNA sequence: TGTGCCAGCAGCGCTGACGGCCCGAGAACTGAAGCTTTCTTT.

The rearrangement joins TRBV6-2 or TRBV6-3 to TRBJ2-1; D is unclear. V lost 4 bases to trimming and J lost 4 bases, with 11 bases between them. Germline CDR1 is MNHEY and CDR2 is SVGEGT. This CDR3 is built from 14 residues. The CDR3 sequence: CASSSPGSYNEQFF. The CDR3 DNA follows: TGTGCCAGCAGTTCCCCGGGCTCGTACAATGAGCAGTTCTTC.

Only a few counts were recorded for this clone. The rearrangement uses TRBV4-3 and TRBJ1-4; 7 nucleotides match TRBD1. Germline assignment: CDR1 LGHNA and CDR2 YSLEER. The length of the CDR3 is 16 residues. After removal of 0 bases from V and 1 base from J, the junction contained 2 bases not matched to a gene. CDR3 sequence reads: CASSQEGGRTNEKLFF. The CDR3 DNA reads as TGCGCCAGCAGCCAAGAAGGGGGCCGAACTAATGAAAAACTGTTTTTT.

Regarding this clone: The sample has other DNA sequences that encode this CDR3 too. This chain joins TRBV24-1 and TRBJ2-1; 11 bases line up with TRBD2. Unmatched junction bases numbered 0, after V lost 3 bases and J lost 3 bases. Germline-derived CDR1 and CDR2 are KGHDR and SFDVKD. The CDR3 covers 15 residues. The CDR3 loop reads CATSDTSGSYNEQFF. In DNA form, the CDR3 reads TGTGCCACCAGTGATACTAGCGGGAGCTACAATGAGCAGTTCTTC.

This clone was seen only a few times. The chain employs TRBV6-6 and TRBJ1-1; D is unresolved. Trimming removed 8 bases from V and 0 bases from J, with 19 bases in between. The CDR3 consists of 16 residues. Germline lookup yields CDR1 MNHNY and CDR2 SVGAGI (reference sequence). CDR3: CASLFRADYMNTEAFF. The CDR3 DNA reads TGTGCCAGCCTCTTTAGGGCGGATTATATGAACACTGAAGCTTTCTTT.